One and the same sample provided the 17 T cell receptor beta chains below, sequenced in a study of Graves' ophthalmopathy and Graves' hyperthyroidism. Amplifying from RNA transcripts, the study obtained TCR beta CDR3 regions. RT-PCR was first run with HTBI primers, then multiplex PCR in a second round. In TCRdb, the multiplex PCR reads were re-called with MiXCR into one record per CDR3 protein. This sample yields hundreds of thousands of distinct CDR3 sequences, of which about 40% are seen a single time; around 3.3% belongs to the top ten. Sequenced: peripheral blood. Every receptor here comes from an adult man with Graves' ophthalmopathy.

A few counts support this clonotype. The CDR3, as DNA: TGTGCCAGTAGTCCAGCAAGATCAGAAGCCCGGGTAGCCCAGCATTTT. This codes for CASSPARSEARVAQHF. The chain is built from TRBV19 and TRBJ1-5, with no clear D. Germline V lookup: CDR1 LNHDA, CDR2 SQIVND (reference sequence). This CDR3 region has 16 residues. V gave up 5 bases and J gave up 11 bases, with 25 bases separating them.

This clonotype was seen at least ten times. The genes are TRBV7-2 and TRBJ1-6; 7 bases map to TRBD1. CDR3 length: 18 residues. Germline values: CDR1 SGHTA, CDR2 FQGNSA. With V trimmed by 4 bases and J by 9 bases, 18 bases remained unmatched. The CDR3 here is CASSSNDNRGGFSSPLHF. The CDR3 DNA sequence: TGTGCCAGCAGCTCCAACGACAACAGGGGTGGTTTTAGTTCACCCCTCCACTTT.

Worth noting for this clonotype: A read error may explain this, as a much larger clone is one base away. The CDR3 sequence is CASSADGELFF. Written as DNA, the CDR3 is TGTGCCAGCAGCGCGGACGGGGAGCTGTTTTTT. This chain links TRBV7-7 with TRBJ2-2, with D hard to call. The CDR3 loop spans 11 amino acids. Trimming shortened V by 5 bases and J by 7 bases, and 5 bases separated the two germline ends. The V gene's germline CDR1 is SSHAT and CDR2 FNYEAQ (reference sequence). The full variable domain, with the rest looked up from reference TRBV7-7 and TRBJ2-2, is GAGVSQSPRYKVTKRGQDVTLRCDPISSHATLYWYQQALGQGPEFLTYFNYEAQPDKSGLPSDRFSAERPEGSISTLTIQRTEQRDSAMYRCASSADGELFFGEGSRLTVL.

V gene TRBV11-1 combines with J gene TRBJ1-6; weak D call: TRBD1 (6 bases). The ends were cut back, 5 bases at V and 5 bases at J, with 13 bases in the middle. The germline V gene encodes CDR1 SGHAT and CDR2 FQDESV (reference sequence). This CDR3 is built from 15 residues. The CDR3: CASSPMGAHNSPLHF. CDR3 nucleotides: TGTGCCAGCAGCCCTATGGGGGCCCATAATTCACCCCTCCACTTT.

Concerning this clonotype itself: A junction boundary mismatches the germline segment, possibly from a read error. CDR3 coding DNA: TGTGCCAGCAGTTACCGGTGGCTCCCCCCGTCCGAGCAGTACTTC. Its protein product is CASSYRWLPPSEQYF. The V gene is TRBV10-3, the J gene TRBJ2-7; no firm D call. Looked up from germline, CDR1 is ENHRY and CDR2 is SYGVKD. The CDR3 is 15 residues long.

There are many counts of this clonotype. V is TRBV10-2 and J is TRBJ1-1, with 9 bases that match TRBD1. Trimming cost V 6 bases and J 11 bases; bases outside gene matches: 16. CDR3 length equals 15 residues. Germline V CDR1 and CDR2: WSHSY, SAAADI. The CDR3 is CASRVSGTGRGRAFF. The CDR3 region has the DNA TGCGCCAGCAGGGTCTCCGGGACAGGGAGGGGAAGGGCTTTCTTT.

This clonotype has a count of ten or more. V usage is TRBV7-8 and J usage is TRBJ1-2; D is perhaps TRBD1 (5 bases). Germline V lookup: CDR1 SGHVS, CDR2 FQNEAQ. Trimming took 4 bases from V and 2 from J, leaving 17 bases between them. The CDR3 has 16 residues. The CDR3 here is CASSSSRVGRNYGYTF. CDR3 bases: TGTGCCAGCAGCTCCTCCAGGGTGGGCAGAAACTATGGCTACACCTTC. The whole variable domain, filled in from reference TRBV7-8 and TRBJ1-2, reads GAGVSQSPRYKVAKRGQDVALRCDPISGHVSLFWYQQALGQGPEFLTYFQNEAQLDKSGLPSDRFFAERPEGSVSTLKIQRTQQEDSAVYLCASSSSRVGRNYGYTFGSGTRLTVV.

This clonotype was observed at least ten times. V usage is TRBV25-1 and J usage is TRBJ2-6; D is perhaps TRBD1 or TRBD2 (5 bases each). In germline, CDR1 is MGHDK, CDR2 SYGVNS. This CDR3 spans 21 amino acids. V lost 5 bases and J 0 bases, leaving 26 bases between the germline ends. CDR3 in amino acids: CASSKLGQGATLVSGANVLTF. DNA of the CDR3: TGTGCCAGCAGTAAATTGGGCCAGGGAGCCACGCTGGTCTCTGGGGCCAACGTCCTGACTTTC.

This chain connects TRBV19 to TRBJ2-3; 7 bases are a match to TRBD1. Trimming took 9 bases from V and 1 from J; bases not matched to a gene: 19. CDR1 LNHDA and CDR2 SQIVND come from the germline V gene (reference sequence). The CDR3 has 18 amino acids. CDR3 sequence: CARSPSKGRGYGTDTQYF. For the CDR3, the DNA is TGTGCCAGAAGTCCCTCCAAGGGCAGGGGGTATGGCACAGATACGCAGTATTTT. The full variable domain, completed using reference TRBV19 and TRBJ2-3, is DGGITQSPKYLFRKEGQNVTLSCEQNLNHDAMYWYRQDPGQGLRLIYYSQIVNDFQKGDIAEGYSVSREKKESFPLTVTSAQKNPTAFYLCARSPSKGRGYGTDTQYFGPGTRLTVL.

As concerns this clonotype: A much larger clone is a single base away; this may be a read error. The V gene is TRBV20-1, the J gene TRBJ1-2; weak D call: TRBD1 (5 bases). The germline CDR1 and CDR2 sequences are DFQATT and SNEGSKA (reference sequence). Between the trimmed V and J ends, which lost 5 bases and 7 bases, there was a span of 14 bases. The CDR3 contains 12 residues. CDR3 bases: TGCAGTGCTGGGACCGGGGCGTCTGGCTACACCTTC. As protein: CSAGTGASGYTF.

This chain links TRBV25-1 with TRBJ1-6, with TRBD1 as a possible D gene (5 bases). In germline, CDR1 is MGHDK, CDR2 SYGVNS. Trimming left V 7 bases short and J 6 bases short, with 10 bases between. The CDR3 is 13 residues long. The CDR3 nucleotides read TGTGCCAGCACGGGACGGACTAATTCACCCCTCCACTTT. Residues: CASTGRTNSPLHF.

The chain uses TRBV2 and TRBJ2-7; D is possibly TRBD1 (6 bases). The CDR3 length is 14 residues. The germline V gene has CDR1 SNHLY and CDR2 FYNNEI. Trimming removed 5 bases from V and 6 bases from J, with 17 bases in between. CDR3 nucleotides: TGTGCCAGCAGTTACAGGGCTTTTAGTGGCGAGCAGTACTTC. Its translation is CASSYRAFSGEQYF.

This clonotype has a count of ten or more. This chain links TRBV13 with TRBJ2-5; 8 nucleotides match TRBD2. The trim removed 0 bases at V and 5 bases at J, leaving 8 bases unmatched. CDR1 PRHDT and CDR2 FYEKMQ come from the germline V gene (reference sequence). CDR3 length: 16 amino acids. For the CDR3, the DNA is TGTGCCAGCAGCTTAGGCCAAGGCGGGAGGAGTGAGACCCAGTACTTC. Its protein product is CASSLGQGGRSETQYF.

A note on this clonotype: Since no conserved phenylalanine or tryptophan closes the CDR3, a read error is the likely cause. Because the CDR3's place on the DNA is in doubt, the DNA is left out and the CDR3 is given as listed by TCRdb. The chain couples TRBV29-1 to TRBJ1-1; no DNA check was done on the table's D call, TRBD1. Germline values: CDR1 SQVTM, CDR2 ANQGSEA. The CDR3 adds up to 12 amino acids, both ends counted. The CDR3: CSVGGQGAVAYL.

This clonotype was seen repeatedly, ten times or more. The CDR3, as DNA: TGTGCCAGCAGCTTATACGCACAAAACACTGAAGCTTTCTTT. As protein: CASSLYAQNTEAFF. V gene TRBV7-2 combines with J gene TRBJ1-1; D unresolved. The CDR3 runs to 14 residues. The ends were cut back, 2 bases at V and 2 bases at J, with 9 bases in the middle. The V gene's germline CDR1 is SGHTA and CDR2 FQGNSA.

The chain uses TRBV20-1 and TRBJ1-5, with 7 bases lining up with TRBD1. The germline gives CDR1 DFQATT, CDR2 SNEGSKA (reference sequence). The CDR3 spans 12 residues. The V gene end was trimmed by 6 bases and the J gene end by 5 bases; junction bases not matched to a gene: 4. CDR3 coding DNA: TGCAGTGCCAACAGGGGAGATCAGCCCCAGCATTTT. Its protein is CSANRGDQPQHF.

This clonotype was seen repeatedly, ten times or more. This chain connects TRBV7-3 to TRBJ2-5, with 11 bases aligning to TRBD2. Germline lookup yields CDR1 SGHTA and CDR2 FQGTGA. The CDR3 totals 15 residues. J lost 2 bases, V lost 5 bases, and 4 bases had no gene match. The CDR3 region is CASSQGTSGQETQYF. CDR3 nucleotides: TGTGCCAGCAGCCAGGGGACTAGCGGACAAGAGACCCAGTACTTC.